This is a list of T cell receptor beta chains from one sample in a study of T cell responses to AZD1222 COVID-19 vaccine. This table comes from immunoSEQ multiplex PCR, and its TCRdb copy is limited to in-frame clones, with some not included. The data contain 80,000 or so clones, nearly 90% of them singletons. The sequencing here drew on peripheral blood, taken on day 0 of AZD1222 vaccination. Receptor source: an adult in good health. CDR3s include the opening cysteine and the closing phenylalanine or tryptophan. A D gene is named only where the DNA matches it firmly. Clone size is shown for a subset of rows, as once, few, many or a class of expanded clone.

CDR3: CASQAADPYNEQFF; DNA: TGTGCCAGCCAGGCTGCGGATCCTTACAATGAGCAGTTCTTC; D: NA; size: NA; V: TRBV5-8; J: TRBJ2-1
CDR3: CAWSVGAGGASQHF; DNA: TGTGCCTGGAGTGTTGGGGCAGGGGGCGCGTCCCAGCATTTT; D: TRBD1; size: few; V: TRBV30; J: TRBJ1-5
CDR3: CASSHSSLGSYNSPLHF; DNA: TGTGCCAGCAGCCATTCCTCACTGGGCTCCTATAATTCACCCCTCCACTTT; D: NA; size: NA; V: TRBV3-1/TRBV3-2; J: TRBJ1-6
CDR3: CASSESRQAQTEAFF; DNA: TGCGCCAGCAGTGAGTCGAGACAGGCCCAAACTGAAGCTTTCTTT; D: NA; size: NA; V: TRBV10-1; J: TRBJ1-1
CDR3: CASSFSILGQYF; DNA: TGTGCCAGCAGTTTCTCCATTCTCGGGCAGTACTTC; D: NA; size: NA; V: TRBV6-6; J: TRBJ2-7
CDR3: CAWSGDRNQPQHF; DNA: TGTGCCTGGAGTGGTGACAGGAATCAGCCCCAGCATTTT; D: NA; size: NA; V: TRBV30; J: TRBJ1-5
CDR3: CASSSVGGSPLHF; DNA: TGTGCCAGCAGCTCCGTGGGCGGATCACCCCTCCACTTT; D: NA; size: many; V: TRBV7-6; J: TRBJ1-6
CDR3: CATSKGRAGELFF; DNA: TGTGCCACCTCTAAGGGGCGGGCCGGGGAGCTGTTTTTT; D: NA; size: once; V: TRBV24-1; J: TRBJ2-2
CDR3: CASSVELGPDIQYF; DNA: TGTGCCAGCAGCGTAGAGCTGGGTCCGGACATTCAGTACTTC; D: NA; size: few; V: TRBV9; J: TRBJ2-4
CDR3: CASSETGGSYEQYF; DNA: TGCGCCAGCAGCGAGACAGGGGGCTCCTACGAGCAGTACTTC; D: TRBD1; size: NA; V: TRBV5-1; J: TRBJ2-7
CDR3: CASSIEFSANYGYTF; DNA: TGCGCCAGCAGTATAGAGTTCTCAGCTAACTATGGCTACACCTTC; D: NA; size: once; V: TRBV4-1; J: TRBJ1-2
CDR3: CASSYSSGSNYGYTF; DNA: TGTGCCAGCAGTTACTCGTCTGGGTCTAACTATGGCTACACCTTC; D: NA; size: NA; V: TRBV6-5; J: TRBJ1-2
CDR3: CASSLGEGSGYTF; DNA: TGTGCCAGCAGCTTAGGGGAGGGCTCCGGCTACACCTTC; D: NA; size: NA; V: TRBV11-3; J: TRBJ1-2
CDR3: CAWSSPGYTF; DNA: TGTGCCTGGAGTAGCCCTGGCTACACCTTC; D: NA; size: NA; V: TRBV30; J: TRBJ1-2
CDR3: CASSAPRDLAGGPYEQYF; DNA: TGTGCCAGTAGTGCCCCTCGGGATCTAGCGGGAGGACCCTACGAGCAGTACTTC; D: TRBD2; size: NA; V: TRBV19; J: TRBJ2-7
CDR3: CASSLAKAFDEQFF; DNA: TGTGCCAGCAGCTTAGCTAAAGCCTTCGATGAGCAGTTCTTC; D: NA; size: once; V: TRBV7-9; J: TRBJ2-1
CDR3: CASSVLGENSPLHF; DNA: TGTGCCAGCAGCGTATTGGGGGAGAATTCACCCCTCCACTTT; D: NA; size: NA; V: TRBV9; J: TRBJ1-6
CDR3: CASKWTAGGYTF; DNA: TGTGCCTCTAAGTGGACCGCCGGTGGCTACACCTTC; D: NA; size: NA; V: TRBV19; J: TRBJ1-2
CDR3: CASRDPTYNEQFF; DNA: TGTGCCAGCAGGGATCCCACCTACAATGAGCAGTTCTTC; D: NA; size: NA; V: TRBV12-3/TRBV12-4; J: TRBJ2-1
CDR3: CASSPRGPPAGSYNSPLHF; DNA: TGTGCCAGTAGTCCAAGGGGGCCCCCCGCGGGCTCCTATAATTCACCCCTCCACTTT; D: TRBD1; size: NA; V: TRBV19; J: TRBJ1-6
CDR3: CASSLGGQRTKHF; DNA: TGTGCCAGCAGCTTAGGTGGGCAGCGTACCAAGCATTTT; D: NA; size: NA; V: TRBV7-9; J: TRBJ1-5
CDR3: CASGPPTSGSLSGQFF; DNA: TGTGCTAGTGGTCCCCCGACTAGCGGGAGTCTTTCAGGGCAGTTCTTC; D: TRBD2; size: NA; V: TRBV12-5; J: TRBJ2-1
CDR3: CASSYVGGGTEAFF; DNA: TGTGCCAGCAGTTACGTTGGGGGCGGTACTGAAGCTTTCTTT; D: NA; size: NA; V: TRBV6-5; J: TRBJ1-1
CDR3: CASSPLGLAGVKDTQYF; DNA: TGTGCCAGCAGCCCCCTAGGACTAGCGGGAGTGAAGGATACGCAGTATTTT; D: TRBD2; size: NA; V: TRBV11-2; J: TRBJ2-3
CDR3: CASSLGQSFGDEQFF; DNA: TGTGCCAGCAGCTTAGGACAGTCCTTTGGGGATGAGCAGTTCTTC; D: NA; size: NA; V: TRBV11-3; J: TRBJ2-1
CDR3: CASRRLAGEIVETQYF; DNA: TGTGCCAGCAGGAGGCTAGCGGGAGAAATTGTAGAGACCCAGTACTTC; D: TRBD2; size: NA; V: TRBV7-6; J: TRBJ2-5
CDR3: CASSQSPSRVVGELFF; DNA: TGCGCCAGCAGTCAATCCCCCAGCAGGGTAGTGGGGGAGCTGTTTTTT; D: NA; size: NA; V: TRBV23-1; J: TRBJ2-2
CDR3: CSARANTEAFF; DNA: TGCAGTGCTAGAGCCAACACTGAAGCTTTCTTT; D: NA; size: NA; V: TRBV20-1; J: TRBJ1-1
CDR3: CASSPLPAAGGLGEQYF; DNA: TGTGCCAGCAGCCCACTCCCGGCTGCGGGAGGCCTTGGGGAGCAGTACTTC; D: TRBD2; size: NA; V: TRBV11-2; J: TRBJ2-7
CDR3: CASYMNGYTF; DNA: TGTGCCAGTTATATGAATGGCTACACCTTC; D: NA; size: NA; V: TRBV19; J: TRBJ1-2
CDR3: CASIGTTGLNEKLFF; DNA: TGTGCCAGTATCGGGACTACAGGCTTGAATGAAAAACTGTTTTTT; D: NA; size: NA; V: TRBV19; J: TRBJ1-4
CDR3: CASSPGQGNEKLFF; DNA: TGTGCCAGCTCCCCGGGACAGGGGAATGAAAAACTGTTTTTT; D: TRBD1; size: NA; V: TRBV18; J: TRBJ1-4
CDR3: CASSLATRAGNTIYF; DNA: TGTGCCAGCAGCTTGGCGACGAGAGCTGGAAACACCATATATTTT; D: NA; size: NA; V: TRBV7-8; J: TRBJ1-3
CDR3: CASSYAILGQRNQPQHF; DNA: TGTGCCAGCAGTTACGCTATCCTCGGACAGCGCAATCAGCCCCAGCATTTT; D: NA; size: few; V: TRBV6-2/TRBV6-3; J: TRBJ1-5
CDR3: CASSLSDGKSNEQFF; DNA: TGTGCCAGCAGCTTAAGTGACGGGAAAAGCAATGAGCAGTTCTTC; D: NA; size: NA; V: TRBV7-3; J: TRBJ2-1
CDR3: CASSSTNSNQPQHF; DNA: TGTGCCAGCAGTTCCACAAATAGCAATCAGCCCCAGCATTTT; D: NA; size: NA; V: TRBV27; J: TRBJ1-5
CDR3: CASRPSINTEAFF; DNA: TGTGCCAGTAGGCCCTCGATCAACACTGAAGCTTTCTTT; D: NA; size: once; V: TRBV19; J: TRBJ1-1
CDR3: CASSQDRGASGTEAFF; DNA: TGCGCCAGCAGCCAAGACAGGGGCGCAAGCGGCACTGAAGCTTTCTTT; D: NA; size: NA; V: TRBV4-3; J: TRBJ1-1
CDR3: CASSPRRAGVTYEQYF; DNA: TGTGCCAGCAGCCCGCGCCGAGCGGGAGTCACGTACGAGCAGTACTTC; D: TRBD2; size: few; V: TRBV7-2; J: TRBJ2-7
CDR3: CASSLMSTGGTYGYTF; DNA: TGTGCCAGCAGCTTAATGTCCACAGGGGGCACCTATGGCTACACCTTC; D: TRBD1; size: NA; V: TRBV7-9; J: TRBJ1-2
CDR3: CASSQRSGEEKLFF; DNA: TGTGCCAGCTCACAGAGGTCAGGGGAGGAAAAACTGTTTTTT; D: NA; size: NA; V: TRBV18; J: TRBJ1-4
CDR3: CASSFPGGGFTDTQYF; DNA: TGTGCCAGCAGTTTTCCAGGCGGGGGGTTCACAGATACGCAGTATTTT; D: TRBD2; size: NA; V: TRBV28; J: TRBJ2-3
CDR3: CASSRDRAQFPLFF; DNA: TGTGCCAGCAGCCGGGACAGGGCGCAGTTCCCTTTGTTCTTC; D: TRBD1; size: NA; V: TRBV5-6; J: TRBJ2-1
CDR3: CAEQGTLNSPLHF; DNA: TGTGCAGAACAGGGGACATTGAATTCACCCCTCCACTTT; D: TRBD1; size: NA; V: TRBV30; J: TRBJ1-6
CDR3: CASSIAALNRGGNQPQHF; DNA: TGTGCCAGTAGTATAGCAGCCCTCAACAGGGGAGGAAATCAGCCCCAGCATTTT; D: TRBD1; size: once; V: TRBV19; J: TRBJ1-5
CDR3: CATSTTGGGTEAFF; DNA: TGTGCCACCAGCACAACAGGGGGGGGGACTGAAGCTTTCTTT; D: TRBD1; size: NA; V: TRBV15; J: TRBJ1-1
CDR3: CASSQEYRDRGRGYGYTF; DNA: TGTGCCAGCAGCCAAGAATATCGGGACAGGGGAAGAGGCTATGGCTACACCTTC; D: TRBD1; size: NA; V: TRBV4-2; J: TRBJ1-2
CDR3: CASSVTGTSGHNEQFF; DNA: TGTGCCAGCAGCGTCACCGGGACTAGCGGGCACAATGAGCAGTTCTTC; D: TRBD2; size: NA; V: TRBV9; J: TRBJ2-1
CDR3: CASSKGKGPRLFYEQYF; DNA: TGTGCCAGCAGCAAAGGGAAGGGTCCCCGTCTTTTTTACGAGCAGTACTTC; D: NA; size: NA; V: TRBV21-1; J: TRBJ2-7